Following are 20 T cell receptor beta chains from one sample sequenced in a study of identical twins. MiXCR, run by TCRdb on the 5' RACE reads, gives a single entry per CDR3 protein. This sample has just over 500,000 distinct CDR3 sequences, with roughly 21% found just once. These data are also associated with another study on T cells expressing NK-cell markers.

The sequenced sample was CD4+ T cells sorted from blood. Every receptor here comes from a woman between 18 and 29 years old in good health.

The table lists this clonotype with many counts. This chain joins TRBV6-1 and TRBJ2-7; 8 bases fit TRBD2. Germline V gene sequence: CDR1 MNHNS, CDR2 SASEGT. This CDR3 has 12 amino acids. V lost 6 bases, J lost 4 bases, and 2 bases stayed unmatched. CDR3 in DNA: TGTGCCAGCAGACCGGGGGGGTACGAGCAGTACTTC. Protein sequence: CASRPGGYEQYF.

This clonotype was counted a few times. The chain is built from TRBV12-3 or TRBV12-4 and TRBJ1-2; unclear D gene. This CDR3 is built from 14 residues. Trimming left V 2 bases short and J 4 bases short, with 11 bases between. CDR3 region: CASSLNLFGYGYTF. For the CDR3, the DNA is TGTGCCAGCAGTTTAAACTTATTCGGCTATGGCTACACCTTC.

This clonotype was detected a few times. The genes are TRBV20-1 and TRBJ2-7; the D gene is possibly TRBD1 (6 bases). This CDR3 contains 15 residues. CDR1 and CDR2 (germline): DFQATT, SNEGSKA (reference sequence). V gave up 3 bases and J gave up 0 bases, with 15 bases separating them. CDR3 sequence: CSASTDGGDSYEQYF. CDR3 coding DNA: TGCAGTGCTAGCACTGATGGGGGCGACTCCTACGAGCAGTACTTC.

The chain couples TRBV5-1 to TRBJ1-2; D gene unclear. The germline V and J ends were trimmed by 4 bases and 6 bases, with 16 bases remaining between them. The CDR3 loop spans 14 amino acids. Germline V gene data show CDR1 as SGHRS and CDR2 as YFSETQ. The CDR3 reads CASSTNGPANGYTF. The CDR3 DNA is TGCGCCAGCAGCACGAATGGGCCGGCCAATGGCTACACCTTC.

The chain couples TRBV5-1 to TRBJ2-2; possible D gene TRBD2, 6 bases. The CDR3 loop spans 14 amino acids. Deletions cut 7 bases from V and 5 bases from J, with 15 bases between. In germline, CDR1 is SGHRS, CDR2 YFSETQ. CDR3: CASGATSRTGELFF. The CDR3 DNA sequence: TGCGCCAGCGGGGCCACTAGCCGTACCGGGGAGCTGTTTTTT.

This clonotype was detected a few times. The chain links TRBV10-3 to TRBJ2-1, with 8 bases aligning to TRBD2. J lost 7 bases, V lost 4 bases, and 15 bases had no gene match. The CDR3 covers 17 residues. Germline-derived CDR1 and CDR2 are ENHRY and SYGVKD. The CDR3 region is CAISVGGRREVWNEQFF. Written as DNA, the CDR3 is TGTGCCATCAGTGTGGGAGGGAGGCGGGAGGTGTGGAATGAGCAGTTCTTC.

Only a few counts were recorded for this clonotype. The chain employs TRBV5-1 and TRBJ2-7, with 10 bases identical to TRBD2. Trimming removed 2 bases from V and 6 bases from J; junction bases left unmatched: 8. The CDR3 consists of 15 residues. Germline V CDR1 and CDR2: SGHRS, YFSETQ. The CDR3: CASSFGTAGGVEQYF. Written as DNA, the CDR3 is TGCGCCAGCAGCTTCGGGACAGCGGGAGGGGTCGAGCAGTACTTC.

This clonotype was observed a handful of times. J is TRBJ2-2 and V is TRBV23-1; TRBD1 matches 7 bases. TRBV23-1 is an open reading frame whose function is uncertain. CDR3 length equals 15 residues. V lost 6 bases, J lost 5 bases, and 9 bases stayed unmatched. CDR3 DNA: TGCGCCAGCAGCTTGGCAGGGGGATGGACCGGGGAGCTGTTTTTT. As protein: CASSLAGGWTGELFF.

The chain has TRBV6-8 and TRBJ2-7; 7 positions agree with TRBD1. J gave up 2 bases and V 2 bases, and 6 bases lay outside the gene matches. This CDR3 has 15 residues. The germline gives CDR1 MNHGY, CDR2 SAAAGT. CDR3 in DNA: TGTGCCAGCAGTTACCCGGGACAGAGACCCTACGAGCAGTACTTC. Its protein is CASSYPGQRPYEQYF.

The V and J genes are TRBV10-3 and TRBJ2-2, with 10 bases aligning to TRBD2. Germline CDR1 is ENHRY and CDR2 is SYGVKD. CDR3 length: 16 residues. Losses at the gene ends were 6 bases for V and 5 bases for J; bases not matched to a gene: 9. The CDR3 DNA follows: TGTGCCATCAGCCCGACCGGGACTAGCGCTACCGGGGAGCTGTTTTTT. This codes for CAISPTGTSATGELFF.

The chain combines TRBV27 with TRBJ1-1, with TRBD1 as a possible D gene (5 bases). CDR1 and CDR2 (germline): MNHEY, SMNVEV (reference sequence). The CDR3 spans 14 residues. The V and J ends lost 3 bases and 6 bases respectively, with 14 bases between them. The CDR3 sequence is CASSLTAGRAEAFF. The CDR3 bases are TGTGCCAGCAGTTTGACGGCAGGGCGCGCTGAAGCTTTCTTT.

This clonotype was seen only once. This sequence joins TRBV18 and TRBJ2-1; no clear D. CDR3 length: 17 residues. The germline V and J ends were trimmed by 2 bases and 6 bases, with 20 bases remaining between them. Germline CDR1 is KGHSH and CDR2 is LQKENI. The CDR3: CASSPVGPGLNFNEQFF. Written as DNA, the CDR3 is TGTGCCAGCTCACCAGTCGGTCCAGGCCTTAATTTCAATGAGCAGTTCTTC.

This clonotype was observed a handful of times. V usage is TRBV5-1 and J usage is TRBJ2-6, with 8 bases identical to TRBD1. J lost 0 bases, V lost 4 bases, and 9 bases had no gene match. Germline V gene sequence: CDR1 SGHRS, CDR2 YFSETQ. The CDR3 covers 18 residues. CDR3 protein: CASSEPGQVYSGANVLTF. The CDR3 coding sequence is TGCGCCAGCAGCGAACCGGGACAGGTCTACTCTGGGGCCAACGTCCTGACTTTC.

The chain couples TRBV25-1 to TRBJ2-7, with D perhaps matching TRBD2 (6 bases). V lost 1 base and J lost 4, with 11 bases in between. CDR1 and CDR2 from the germline V gene are MGHDK and SYGVNS. The CDR3 has 14 residues. CDR3 sequence reads: CASSESRDWYEQYF. The CDR3 coding sequence is TGTGCCAGCAGTGAATCTCGGGACTGGTACGAGCAGTACTTC.

The V call is TRBV12-3 or TRBV12-4, the J call TRBJ2-7, with TRBD2 identical over 8 bases. V lost 2 bases, J lost 7 bases, and 7 bases stayed unmatched. CDR3 length equals 14 residues. The CDR3 reads CASSLSSGSFEQYF. As DNA, the CDR3 is TGTGCCAGCAGTTTATCCAGCGGGAGTTTTGAGCAGTACTTC.

V usage is TRBV9 and J usage is TRBJ2-7; weak D call: TRBD2 (5 bases). The germline gives CDR1 SGDLS, CDR2 YYNGEE. Trimming stripped 0 bases from V and 0 bases from J, with 13 bases between. The CDR3 loop spans 16 amino acids. This chain's CDR3 is CASSVANGVSSYEQYF. CDR3 nucleotide sequence: TGTGCCAGCAGCGTAGCCAACGGGGTCAGCTCCTACGAGCAGTACTTC.

At least ten counts were recorded for this clonotype. The V call is TRBV12-3 or TRBV12-4, the J call TRBJ2-7, with D possibly called TRBD1 or TRBD2 (5 bases each). The CDR3 spans 14 residues. The V end was cut by 0 bases, the J end by 3 bases, with 9 bases between. The CDR3 reads CASSLAGVGYEQYF. CDR3 bases: TGTGCCAGCAGTTTAGCGGGGGTAGGCTACGAGCAGTACTTC.

The table lists this clonotype with a few counts. The J gene is TRBJ2-1, the V gene TRBV20-1, with 7 bases that match TRBD2. The germline gives CDR1 DFQATT, CDR2 SNEGSKA (reference sequence). Trimming cost V 3 bases and J 7 bases; bases outside gene matches: 12. This CDR3 has 15 amino acids. The CDR3, as DNA: TGCAGTGCTAGCCCTGCTAGCGGACTAAGGAATGAGCAGTTCTTC. Translated: CSASPASGLRNEQFF.

This chain uses TRBV20-1 with TRBJ2-1; 10 nucleotides align to TRBD2. Germline loops: CDR1 DFQATT, CDR2 SNEGSKA (reference sequence). With 6 bases clipped from V and 4 bases from J, the junction kept 6 bases outside the gene matches. The CDR3 is made up of 14 amino acids. Written as DNA, the CDR3 is TGCAGTGCGAGACTAGCGGGCAGATACAATGAGCAGTTCTTC. As protein: CSARLAGRYNEQFF.

This chain links TRBV5-1 with TRBJ1-4, with 7 bases fitting TRBD1. Germline assignment: CDR1 SGHRS and CDR2 YFSETQ. The J segment lost 8 bases and the V segment lost 4 bases, leaving 8 bases of the junction unmatched. CDR3 length equals 14 residues. CDR3 in amino acids: CASSLQGLDEKLFF. The CDR3 DNA reads TGCGCCAGCAGCCTACAGGGGTTGGACGAAAAACTGTTTTTT.